The following is a T cell receptor beta chain sequence with its context. This entry is derived from a study of blood T cell repertoires in COVID-19. Generated by immunoSEQ multiplex PCR, the TCRdb table keeps only in-frame clones and is missing some. The sample consists of approximately 220,000 clones, around 84% of them appearing once. The receptor was derived from a woman aged 55-70 years who had recovered from COVID-19. The sequenced sample was peripheral blood.

Written as DNA, the CDR3 is TGTGCCAGCAGTCCGGCGGGGACGCCCCAGCATTTT. Protein: CASSPAGTPQHF. The chain is built from TRBV12-3 or TRBV12-4 and TRBJ1-5, with D possibly matching TRBD1 (5 bases). The CDR3 consists of 12 residues. With 5 bases removed from V and 9 bases from J, the gap between germline ends came to 11 bases.